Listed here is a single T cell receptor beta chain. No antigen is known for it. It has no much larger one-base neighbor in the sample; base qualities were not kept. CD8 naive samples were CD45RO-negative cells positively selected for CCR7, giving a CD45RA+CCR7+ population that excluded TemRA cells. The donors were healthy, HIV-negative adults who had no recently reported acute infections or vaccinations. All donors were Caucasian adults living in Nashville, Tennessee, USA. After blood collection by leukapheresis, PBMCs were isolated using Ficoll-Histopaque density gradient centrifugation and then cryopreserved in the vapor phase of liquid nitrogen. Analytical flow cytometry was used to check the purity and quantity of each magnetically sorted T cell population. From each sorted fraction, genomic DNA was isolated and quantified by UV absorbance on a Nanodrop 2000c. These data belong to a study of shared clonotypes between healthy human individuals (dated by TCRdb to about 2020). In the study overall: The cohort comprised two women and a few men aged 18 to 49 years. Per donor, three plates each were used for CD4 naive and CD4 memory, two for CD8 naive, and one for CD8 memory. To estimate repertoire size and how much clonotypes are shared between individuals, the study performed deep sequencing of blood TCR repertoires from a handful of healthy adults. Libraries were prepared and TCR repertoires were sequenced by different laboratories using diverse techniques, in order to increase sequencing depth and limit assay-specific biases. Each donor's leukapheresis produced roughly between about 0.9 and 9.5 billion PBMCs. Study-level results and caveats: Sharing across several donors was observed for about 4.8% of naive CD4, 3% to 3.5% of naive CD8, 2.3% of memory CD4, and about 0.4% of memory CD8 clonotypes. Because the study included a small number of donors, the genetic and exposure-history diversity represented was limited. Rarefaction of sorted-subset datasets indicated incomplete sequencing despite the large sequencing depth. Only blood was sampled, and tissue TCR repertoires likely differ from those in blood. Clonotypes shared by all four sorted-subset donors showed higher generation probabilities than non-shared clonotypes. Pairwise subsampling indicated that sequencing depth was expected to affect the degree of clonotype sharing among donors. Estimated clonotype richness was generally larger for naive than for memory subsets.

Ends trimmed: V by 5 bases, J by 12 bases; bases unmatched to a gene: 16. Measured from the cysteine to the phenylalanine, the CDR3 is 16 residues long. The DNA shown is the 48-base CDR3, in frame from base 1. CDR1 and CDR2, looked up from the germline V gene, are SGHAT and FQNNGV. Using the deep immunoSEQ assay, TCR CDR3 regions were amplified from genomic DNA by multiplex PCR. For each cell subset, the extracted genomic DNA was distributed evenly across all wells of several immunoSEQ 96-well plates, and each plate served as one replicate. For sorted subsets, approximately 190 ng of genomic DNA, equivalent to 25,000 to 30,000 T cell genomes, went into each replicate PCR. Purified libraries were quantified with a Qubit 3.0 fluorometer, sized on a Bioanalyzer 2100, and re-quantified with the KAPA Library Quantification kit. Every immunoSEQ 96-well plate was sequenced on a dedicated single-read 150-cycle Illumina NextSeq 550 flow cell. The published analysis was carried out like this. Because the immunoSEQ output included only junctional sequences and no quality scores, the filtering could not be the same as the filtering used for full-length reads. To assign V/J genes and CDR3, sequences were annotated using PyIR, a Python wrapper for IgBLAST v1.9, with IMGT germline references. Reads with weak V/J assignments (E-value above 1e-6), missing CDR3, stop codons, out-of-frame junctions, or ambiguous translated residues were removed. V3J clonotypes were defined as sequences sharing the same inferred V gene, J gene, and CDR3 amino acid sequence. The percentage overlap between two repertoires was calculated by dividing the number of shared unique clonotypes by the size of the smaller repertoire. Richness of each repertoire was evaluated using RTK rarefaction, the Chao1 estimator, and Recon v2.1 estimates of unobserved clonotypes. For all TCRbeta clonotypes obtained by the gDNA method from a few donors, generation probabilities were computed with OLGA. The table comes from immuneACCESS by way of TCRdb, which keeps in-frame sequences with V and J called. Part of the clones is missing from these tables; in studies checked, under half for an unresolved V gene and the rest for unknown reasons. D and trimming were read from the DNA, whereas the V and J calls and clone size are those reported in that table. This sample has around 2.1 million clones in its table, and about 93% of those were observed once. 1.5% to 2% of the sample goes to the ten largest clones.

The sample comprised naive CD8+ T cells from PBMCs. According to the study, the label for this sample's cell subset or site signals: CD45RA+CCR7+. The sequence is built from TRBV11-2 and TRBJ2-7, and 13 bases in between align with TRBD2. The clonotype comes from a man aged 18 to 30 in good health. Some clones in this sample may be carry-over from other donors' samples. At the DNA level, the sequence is TGTGCCAGCAGCCTGGGACTAGCGGGGCGTTCCGTAAGGGGGTACTTC. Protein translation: CASSLGLAGRSVRGYF.